The clone carrying this T cell receptor (beta chain) was seen more than once but under ten times. Antigen unknown. These data belong to a study of identical twins. The V end lost 4 bases, the J end lost 2 bases, and 11 bases lay between the germline ends. CDR1 and CDR2 (germline): DFQATT, SNEGSKA (reference sequence). This CDR3 is 13 amino acids long. Template switching, a step in the protocol, added a universal primer site, and cDNA carried unique molecular identifiers. TCRdb re-analysed the 5' RACE reads in MiXCR, keeping a single row per CDR3 protein. The sample has about 1.7 million distinct CDR3 sequences; 32% are singletons. Notes on the study in general: Abundant beta clonotypes from cord blood bore fewer insertions; memory repertoires lacked this pattern. The study found that models underestimated out-of-frame TCR alpha sharing in monozygotic twins. Alpha sequences out of frame and shared by twins had excess low generation probability.

The chain links TRBV20-1 to TRBJ2-5, with D uncertain. The source material was cord blood. The TCR originated in a newborn girl in good health. The CDR3 reads CSANQKPQETQYF. CDR3 bases: TGCAGTGCTAACCAAAAACCTCAAGAGACCCAGTACTTC.